A selection of T cell receptor beta chains follows, all from one sample in a study of STAT5B mutations in CD4+ large granular lymphocyte leukemia. Here immunoSEQ multiplex PCR was the method, and the copy in TCRdb shows in-frame clones only, minus some. The data hold 37,000 or so clones, with 75% to 85% observed a single time. What was sequenced was CD4+ T cells from blood buffy coats. The receptors originated from a human donor in good health. CDR3s include the opening cysteine and the closing phenylalanine or tryptophan. The order of the fields is D gene, V gene, J gene, clone size, CDR3 DNA, CDR3 protein. The D gene is left open where the match is weak. Not every row has a clone size; where given, it reads once, few, many or a size class.

d_call: TRBD1
v_call: TRBV7-3
j_call: TRBJ2-3
clone_size: NA
cdr3_nt: TGTGCCAGCAGCCCGGGACAGAACACAGATACGCAGTATTTT
cdr3_aa: CASSPGQNTDTQYF

d_call: NA
v_call: TRBV11-2
j_call: TRBJ2-2
clone_size: few
cdr3_nt: TGTGCCAGCAGCTTAAATCCGAGAGTGAACACCGGGGAGCTGTTTTTT
cdr3_aa: CASSLNPRVNTGELFF

d_call: NA
v_call: TRBV5-1
j_call: TRBJ2-6
clone_size: NA
cdr3_nt: TGCGCCAGCAGCTTGGGGGGGTCTGGGGCCAACGTCCTGACTTTC
cdr3_aa: CASSLGGSGANVLTF

d_call: NA
v_call: TRBV2
j_call: TRBJ2-3
clone_size: NA
cdr3_nt: TGTGCCAGCAGTACACTCGGGGATACGCAGTATTTT
cdr3_aa: CASSTLGDTQYF

d_call: TRBD2
v_call: TRBV2
j_call: TRBJ2-3
clone_size: NA
cdr3_nt: TGTGCCAGCAGGCGGGAGATCACAGATACGCAGTATTTT
cdr3_aa: CASRREITDTQYF

d_call: NA
v_call: TRBV7-2
j_call: TRBJ1-3
clone_size: NA
cdr3_nt: TGTGCCAGCAGCTCCCCTTTTTTAGACACCATATATTTT
cdr3_aa: CASSSPFLDTIYF

d_call: NA
v_call: TRBV7-9
j_call: TRBJ1-3
clone_size: NA
cdr3_nt: TGTGCCAGCAGCTTTGGCGAATCTGGAAACACCATATATTTT
cdr3_aa: CASSFGESGNTIYF

d_call: NA
v_call: TRBV19
j_call: TRBJ1-3
clone_size: NA
cdr3_nt: TGTGCCACCAAACGGGACGCAAGCTCTGGAAACACCATATATTTT
cdr3_aa: CATKRDASSGNTIYF

d_call: TRBD1
v_call: TRBV6-6
j_call: TRBJ2-7
clone_size: NA
cdr3_nt: TGTGCCAGCAGTGGCCGGGACAGGGGCTCCTACGAGCAGTACTTC
cdr3_aa: CASSGRDRGSYEQYF

d_call: NA
v_call: TRBV6-1
j_call: TRBJ1-1
clone_size: NA
cdr3_nt: TGTGCCAGCTATCAGAGTAGAACTTTCTTT
cdr3_aa: CASYQSRTFF

d_call: TRBD2
v_call: TRBV5-6
j_call: TRBJ2-3
clone_size: NA
cdr3_nt: TGTGCCAGCCGGGCGGGAGTACCCATCGGTACGCAGTATTTT
cdr3_aa: CASRAGVPIGTQYF

d_call: TRBD2
v_call: TRBV6-6
j_call: TRBJ2-7
clone_size: NA
cdr3_nt: TGTGCCACTAAGGAGCGGGACTCCTACGAGCAGTACTTC
cdr3_aa: CATKERDSYEQYF

d_call: NA
v_call: TRBV7-3
j_call: TRBJ2-5
clone_size: NA
cdr3_nt: TGTGCCAGCAGCTGCGAGCTACGACCAGACCTAAAGAGAACCCAGTACTTC
cdr3_aa: CASSCELRPDLKRTQYF

d_call: TRBD1
v_call: TRBV19
j_call: TRBJ1-3
clone_size: once
cdr3_nt: TGTGCCAGTAGTCTTGGACAGGACTCTGGAAACACCATATATTTT
cdr3_aa: CASSLGQDSGNTIYF

d_call: TRBD1
v_call: TRBV6-5
j_call: TRBJ2-1
clone_size: once
cdr3_nt: TGTGCCAGCAGTGGGACAGGGAGTGAGCAGTTCTTC
cdr3_aa: CASSGTGSEQFF

d_call: TRBD1
v_call: TRBV30
j_call: TRBJ1-4
clone_size: NA
cdr3_nt: TGTGCCTGGAGTATCGGGACAGGCGAAAAACTGTTTTTT
cdr3_aa: CAWSIGTGEKLFF

d_call: NA
v_call: TRBV19
j_call: TRBJ1-3
clone_size: NA
cdr3_nt: TGTGCCAGTAGTCCCAGCGCAGCGGGGGGAAACACCATATATTTT
cdr3_aa: CASSPSAAGGNTIYF

d_call: NA
v_call: TRBV5-8
j_call: TRBJ1-5
clone_size: NA
cdr3_nt: TGTGCCAGCAGGAGGGGGGGAGGGAGCAATCAGCCCCAGCATTTT
cdr3_aa: CASRRGGGSNQPQHF

d_call: NA
v_call: TRBV9
j_call: TRBJ1-5
clone_size: NA
cdr3_nt: TGTGCCAGCAGCGCGGGACACCAGTCACAGCCCCAGCATTTT
cdr3_aa: CASSAGHQSQPQHF

d_call: NA
v_call: TRBV5-1
j_call: TRBJ2-3
clone_size: NA
cdr3_nt: TGCGCCAGCAGCTTTCGAGGGGGGGCCGGGGATACGCAGTATTTT
cdr3_aa: CASSFRGGAGDTQYF

d_call: TRBD1
v_call: TRBV28
j_call: TRBJ1-2
clone_size: few
cdr3_nt: TGTGCCAGCACCACTGCCGGACAGGGGCACGATGGCTACACCTTC
cdr3_aa: CASTTAGQGHDGYTF

d_call: NA
v_call: TRBV5-4
j_call: TRBJ2-7
clone_size: few
cdr3_nt: TGTGCCAGCAGCTTTGGCAGGGAACCTTCAGGGCAGTACTTC
cdr3_aa: CASSFGREPSGQYF

d_call: NA
v_call: TRBV6-1
j_call: TRBJ1-5
clone_size: NA
cdr3_nt: TGTGCCAGCAGTGAAGCGCAGGGTGATTCATATCAGCCCCAGCATTTT
cdr3_aa: CASSEAQGDSYQPQHF

d_call: TRBD2
v_call: TRBV27
j_call: TRBJ2-3
clone_size: NA
cdr3_nt: TGTGCCTCACGACTAGCGGGATCTAGCACAGATACGCAGTATTTT
cdr3_aa: CASRLAGSSTDTQYF

d_call: TRBD2
v_call: TRBV6-1
j_call: TRBJ2-7
clone_size: once
cdr3_nt: TGTGCCAGCAGTGAACGAAGCGGGGGCGACGAGCAGTACTTC
cdr3_aa: CASSERSGGDEQYF

d_call: TRBD1
v_call: TRBV7-6
j_call: TRBJ2-6
clone_size: NA
cdr3_nt: TGTGCCAGCAGTCAAAGGACAGGGTTTTTTGGTGGGGCCAACGTCCTGACTTTC
cdr3_aa: CASSQRTGFFGGANVLTF

d_call: NA
v_call: TRBV30
j_call: TRBJ1-3
clone_size: once
cdr3_nt: TGTGCCTCCTCAACGGTTGGTGGCAACACCATATATTTT
cdr3_aa: CASSTVGGNTIYF

d_call: NA
v_call: TRBV9
j_call: TRBJ2-1
clone_size: NA
cdr3_nt: TGTGCCAGCACCACGGGGCCACTAGTTCCATCAAATGAGCAGTTCTTC
cdr3_aa: CASTTGPLVPSNEQFF

d_call: NA
v_call: TRBV5-4
j_call: TRBJ2-4
clone_size: NA
cdr3_nt: TGTGCCAGCAGCCCGGGTCAGGGGACCACCTTAAACATTCAGTACTTC
cdr3_aa: CASSPGQGTTLNIQYF

d_call: NA
v_call: TRBV28
j_call: TRBJ2-2
clone_size: NA
cdr3_nt: TGTGCCAGCAGTTTGTGGGCGGGGAAGGGCACCGGGGAGCTGTTTTTT
cdr3_aa: CASSLWAGKGTGELFF

d_call: NA
v_call: TRBV6-1
j_call: TRBJ2-7
clone_size: NA
cdr3_nt: TGTGCCAGCAGAGGAGGGGGAGAGCAGTACTTC
cdr3_aa: CASRGGGEQYF

d_call: NA
v_call: TRBV4-3
j_call: TRBJ2-3
clone_size: NA
cdr3_nt: TGCGCCAGCAGCCTTACTAGCACAGATACGCAGTATTTT
cdr3_aa: CASSLTSTDTQYF

d_call: NA
v_call: TRBV9
j_call: TRBJ2-1
clone_size: NA
cdr3_nt: TGTGCCAGCAGCACACGGGCCGGAGCGTACAATGAGCAGTTCTTC
cdr3_aa: CASSTRAGAYNEQFF